The entry below gives a single T cell receptor (beta chain) sequence along with its context. Its antigen remains undetermined. Base quality data are lacking; no much larger clone is found one base away. TCR CDR3 regions were amplified from genomic DNA by multiplex PCR using the deep immunoSEQ assay. Extracted genomic DNA from each cell subset was distributed evenly across all wells of several immunoSEQ 96-well plates, and each plate was treated as a replicate. Each replicate PCR for sorted subsets received around 210 ng genomic DNA, equal to 28,000 or so T cell genomes. Purified libraries were quantified with a Qubit 3.0 fluorometer, sized on a Bioanalyzer 2100, and re-quantified with the KAPA Library Quantification kit. Each immunoSEQ 96-well plate was sequenced on its own single-read 150-cycle Illumina NextSeq 550 flow cell. From the authors' description of their analysis: Because the immunoSEQ output held only junctional sequences and lacked quality scores, the filtering could not match the filtering applied to full-length reads. To assign V/J genes and CDR3, sequences were annotated using PyIR, a Python wrapper for IgBLAST v1.9, with IMGT germline references. Reads were removed for weak V/J assignments (E-value above 1e-6), missing CDR3, stop codons, out-of-frame junctions, or ambiguous translated residues. V3J clonotypes were defined as sequences sharing an identical inferred V gene, J gene, and CDR3 amino acid sequence. Percentage overlap between repertoires was computed as shared unique clonotypes divided by the size of the smaller repertoire. RTK rarefaction, the Chao1 estimator, and Recon v2.1 estimates of unobserved clonotypes were used to assess repertoire richness. Generation probabilities for all TCRbeta clonotypes obtained by the gDNA method from a handful of donors were computed using OLGA. The table comes from immuneACCESS by way of TCRdb, which keeps in-frame sequences with V and J called. Part of the clones is missing from these tables; in studies checked, under half for an unresolved V gene and the rest for unknown reasons. V and J calls and clone size follow that table, whereas D and trimming were derived from the DNA. For this sample there are roughly 660,000 clones; about 92% appear just once. The ten top clones hold 30% to 40% of the sample.

The sample originates from a study of shared clonotypes between healthy human individuals (dated by TCRdb to the early 2020s). For the study in its entirety: Two women and a few men aged 18 to 49 years were included in the cohort. Each donor's leukapheresis produced roughly between roughly 0.85 and 9.5 billion PBMCs. For each donor, CD4 naive and CD4 memory were each given three plates, CD8 naive was given two plates, and CD8 memory was given one plate. To estimate repertoire size and how much clonotype sharing occurs between individuals, the study deeply sequenced the blood TCR repertoires of 4 to 6 healthy adults. To increase sequencing depth and limit assay-specific biases, TCR repertoire library preparation and sequencing were carried out by different laboratories using diverse techniques. The investigation overall reported the following: Naive subsets generally had larger estimated clonotype richness than memory subsets. The small number of donors limited the genetic and exposure-history diversity represented. Sampling was restricted to blood, and TCR repertoires in tissues likely differ from the TCR repertoires found in blood. Across four donors, about 5% of naive CD4, 3% to 3.5% of naive CD8, 2% to 2.5% of memory CD4, and around 0.4% of memory CD8 clonotypes were shared. Even with the large sequencing depth, rarefaction of the sorted-subset datasets indicated that sequencing was incomplete. Based on pairwise subsampling, the degree of clonotype sharing among donors was expected to be affected by sequencing depth. Clonotypes shared by all four sorted-subset donors showed higher generation probabilities than non-shared clonotypes.

There are 16 amino acids in the CDR3, from cysteine to phenylalanine inclusive. CDR3 DNA only is kept here, 48 bases in frame from base 1. At the junction V is shortened by 1 base and J by 4 bases, with 14 bases in between. CDR1 and CDR2 are read off the germline V gene (reference sequence) as MNHEY and SMNVEV. Healthy HIV-negative adults with no recently reported acute infections or vaccinations were included as donors. Every donor was a Caucasian adult living in Nashville, Tennessee, USA. CD8 memory samples were composed of magnetically selected CD45RO+ cells combined with CCR7-negative CD45RA+ effector memory (TemRA) cells. Blood was collected by leukapheresis, and PBMCs were isolated by Ficoll-Histopaque density gradient centrifugation and then cryopreserved in liquid nitrogen vapor phase. Analytical flow cytometry was used to check the purity and quantity of every magnetically sorted T cell population. Genomic DNA was isolated from every sorted fraction and measured by UV absorbance on a Nanodrop 2000c.

This chain joins TRBV27 to TRBJ2-1; a tentative D call is TRBD2 (5 bases match). Sequencing used memory CD8+ T cells from PBMCs. Explained via the paper, the cell subset or site label denotes: CD45RO+ cells pooled with CCR7-negative TemRA cells. The receptor's source is a man aged 18 to 30 in good health. Some clones in this sample may be carry-over from other donors' samples. The encoded CDR3 is CASSLLGPGGYNEQFF. The nucleotide sequence reads as follows: TGTGCCAGCAGTTTATTGGGCCCGGGCGGGTACAATGAGCAGTTCTTC.